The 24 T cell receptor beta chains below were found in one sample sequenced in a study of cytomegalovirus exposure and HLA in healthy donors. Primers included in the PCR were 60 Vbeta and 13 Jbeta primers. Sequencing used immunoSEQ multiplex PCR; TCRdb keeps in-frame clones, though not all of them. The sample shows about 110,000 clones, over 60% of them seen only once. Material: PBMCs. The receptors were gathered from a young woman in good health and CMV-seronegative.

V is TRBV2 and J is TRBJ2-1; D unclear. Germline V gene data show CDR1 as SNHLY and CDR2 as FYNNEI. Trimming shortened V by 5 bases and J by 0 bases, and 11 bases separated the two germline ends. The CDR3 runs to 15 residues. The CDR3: CASSSFSSSYNEQFF. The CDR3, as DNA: TGTGCCAGCAGTAGCTTTTCTAGCTCCTACAATGAGCAGTTCTTC.

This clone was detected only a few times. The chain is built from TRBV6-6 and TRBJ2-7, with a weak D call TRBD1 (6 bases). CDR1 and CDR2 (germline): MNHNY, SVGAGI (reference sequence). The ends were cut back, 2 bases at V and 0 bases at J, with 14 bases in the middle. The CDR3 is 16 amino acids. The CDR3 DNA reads TGTGCCAGCAGTTACCCCGAGGGGGTCCCCTCCTACGAGCAGTACTTC. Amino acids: CASSYPEGVPSYEQYF.

The CDR3 nucleotides are TGTGCCAGCAGTGAATACAGGGGGCCCTACGAGCAGTACTTC. Residues: CASSEYRGPYEQYF. The rearrangement joins TRBV2 to TRBJ2-7; 9 nucleotides line up with TRBD1. Trimming took 2 bases from V and 2 from J; bases not matched to a gene: 1. In germline, CDR1 is SNHLY, CDR2 FYNNEI. CDR3 size: 14 residues.

The CDR3 region has the DNA TGTGCCAGCAGTTTTGGTTCCTTCCTCGAAGGGACTAGCGGCAATTCCTCCTACGAGCAGTACTTC. Its protein product is CASSFGSFLEGTSGNSSYEQYF. V is TRBV28 and J is TRBJ2-7; 11 bases fit TRBD2. Germline CDR1 and CDR2: MDHEN and SYDVKM. The junction had 22 bases not matched to a gene; V was cut back by 3 bases and J by 0 bases. The CDR3 sequence is 22 residues long.

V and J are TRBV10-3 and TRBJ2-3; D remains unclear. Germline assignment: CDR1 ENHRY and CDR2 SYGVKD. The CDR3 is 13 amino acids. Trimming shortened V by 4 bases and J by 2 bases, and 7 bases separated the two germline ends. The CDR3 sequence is CAISADTTDTQYF. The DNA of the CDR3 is TGTGCCATCAGTGCCGACACCACAGATACGCAGTATTTT.

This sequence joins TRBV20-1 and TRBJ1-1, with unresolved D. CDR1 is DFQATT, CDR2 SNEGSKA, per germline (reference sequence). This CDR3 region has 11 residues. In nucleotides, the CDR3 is TGCGGCGGGGAGGGGAACACTGAAGCTTTCTTT. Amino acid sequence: CGGEGNTEAFF.

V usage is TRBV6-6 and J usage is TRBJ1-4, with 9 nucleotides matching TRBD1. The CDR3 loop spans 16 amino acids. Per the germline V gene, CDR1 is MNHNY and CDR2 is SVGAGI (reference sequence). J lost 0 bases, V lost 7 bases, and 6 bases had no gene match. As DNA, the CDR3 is TGTGCCAGCACAAGGAGACAGGGGGCAACTAATGAAAAACTGTTTTTT. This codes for CASTRRQGATNEKLFF.

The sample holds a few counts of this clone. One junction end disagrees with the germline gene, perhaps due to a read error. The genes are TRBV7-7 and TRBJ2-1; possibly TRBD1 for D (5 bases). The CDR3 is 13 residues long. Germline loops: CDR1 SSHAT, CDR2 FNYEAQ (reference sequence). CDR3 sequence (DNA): TGTGCTAGCAGCCAACGACAGTACAGTGAGCAGTTCTTC. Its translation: CASSQRQYSEQFF.

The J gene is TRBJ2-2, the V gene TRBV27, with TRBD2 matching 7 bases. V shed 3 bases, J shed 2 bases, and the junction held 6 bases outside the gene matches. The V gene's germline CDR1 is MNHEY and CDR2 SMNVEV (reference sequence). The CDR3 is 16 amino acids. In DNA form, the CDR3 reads TGTGCCAGCAGTTTCCTAGCGGAGCTCAACACCGGGGAGCTGTTTTTT. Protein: CASSFLAELNTGELFF.

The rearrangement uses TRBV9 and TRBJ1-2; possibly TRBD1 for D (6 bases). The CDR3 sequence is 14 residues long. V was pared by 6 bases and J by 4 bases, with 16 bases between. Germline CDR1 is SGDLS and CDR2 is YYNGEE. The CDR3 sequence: CASTSSQGTYGYTF. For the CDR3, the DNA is TGTGCCAGCACCTCCTCCCAGGGGACCTATGGCTACACCTTC.

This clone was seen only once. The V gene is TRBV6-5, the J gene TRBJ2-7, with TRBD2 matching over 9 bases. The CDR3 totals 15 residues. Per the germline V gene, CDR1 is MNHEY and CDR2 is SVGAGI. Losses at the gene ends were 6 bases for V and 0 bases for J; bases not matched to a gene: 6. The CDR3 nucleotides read TGTGCCAGCAGGTCTCTAGCGGGACCCTCCTACGAGCAGTACTTC. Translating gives CASRSLAGPSYEQYF.

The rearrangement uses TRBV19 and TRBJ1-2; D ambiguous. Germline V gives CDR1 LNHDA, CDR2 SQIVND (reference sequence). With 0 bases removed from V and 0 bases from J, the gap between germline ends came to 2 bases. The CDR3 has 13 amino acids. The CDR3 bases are TGTGCCAGTAGTATAGACTCTAACTATGGCTACACCTTC. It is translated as CASSIDSNYGYTF.

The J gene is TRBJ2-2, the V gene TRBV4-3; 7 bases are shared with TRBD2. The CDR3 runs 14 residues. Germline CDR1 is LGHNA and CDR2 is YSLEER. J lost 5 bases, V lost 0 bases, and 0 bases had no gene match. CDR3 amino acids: CASSQDSGTGELFF. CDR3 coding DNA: TGCGCCAGCAGCCAAGATAGCGGGACCGGGGAGCTGTTTTTT.

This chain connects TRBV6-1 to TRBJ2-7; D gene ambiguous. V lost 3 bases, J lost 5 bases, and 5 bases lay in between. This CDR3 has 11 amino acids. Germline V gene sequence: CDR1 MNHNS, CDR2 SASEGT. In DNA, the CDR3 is TGTGCCAGCAGTGAGGGCCACGAGCAGTACTTC. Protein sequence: CASSEGHEQYF.

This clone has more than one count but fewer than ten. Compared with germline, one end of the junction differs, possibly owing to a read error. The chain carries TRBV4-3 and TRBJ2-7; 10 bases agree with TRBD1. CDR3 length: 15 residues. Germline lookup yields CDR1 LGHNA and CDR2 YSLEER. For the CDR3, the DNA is TGCGCCAGCAGCCAAGTCGGGACAGGGGACTACGGGCAGTACTTC. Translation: CASSQVGTGDYGQYF.

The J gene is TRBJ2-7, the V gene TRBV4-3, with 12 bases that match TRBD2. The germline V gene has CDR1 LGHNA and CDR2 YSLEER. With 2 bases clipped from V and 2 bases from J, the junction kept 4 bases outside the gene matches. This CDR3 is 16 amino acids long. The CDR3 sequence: CASSQKTSGSTYEQYF. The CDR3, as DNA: TGCGCCAGCAGCCAAAAGACTAGCGGGAGCACCTACGAGCAGTACTTC.

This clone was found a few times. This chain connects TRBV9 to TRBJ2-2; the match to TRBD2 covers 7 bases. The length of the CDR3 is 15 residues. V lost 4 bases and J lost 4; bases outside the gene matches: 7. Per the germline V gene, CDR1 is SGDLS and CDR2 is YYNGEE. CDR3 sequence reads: CASSPGGRGTGELFF. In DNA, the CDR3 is TGTGCCAGCAGCCCCGGGGGGAGGGGCACCGGGGAGCTGTTTTTT.

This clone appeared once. The CDR3 DNA follows: TGTGCCAGCTCTTTGAATCGAGCGGGAGGAATGGGGGAGCAGTACTTC. As protein: CASSLNRAGGMGEQYF. The chain combines TRBV18 with TRBJ2-7, with TRBD2 matching over 9 bases. The CDR3 runs to 16 residues. Trimming cost V 6 bases and J 7 bases; bases outside gene matches: 16. The germline CDR1 and CDR2 sequences are KGHSH and LQKENI. Looking up the rest from reference TRBV18 and TRBJ2-7 gives the full variable domain: NAGVMQNPRHLVRRRGQEARLRCSPMKGHSHVYWYRQLPEEGLKFMVYLQKENIIDESGMPKERFSAEFPKEGPSILRIQQVVRGDSAAYFCASSLNRAGGMGEQYFGPGTRLTVT.

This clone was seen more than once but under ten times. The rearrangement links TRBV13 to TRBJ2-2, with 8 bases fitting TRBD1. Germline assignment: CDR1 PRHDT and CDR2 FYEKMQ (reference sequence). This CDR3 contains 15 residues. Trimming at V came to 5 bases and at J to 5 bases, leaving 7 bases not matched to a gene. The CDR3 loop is CASSPRTGLTGELFF. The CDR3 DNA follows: TGTGCCAGCAGCCCGCGGACAGGGTTAACCGGGGAGCTGTTTTTT. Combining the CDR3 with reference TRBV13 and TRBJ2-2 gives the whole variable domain AAGVIQSPRHLIKEKRETATLKCYPIPRHDTVYWYQQGPGQDPQFLISFYEKMQSDKGSIPDRFSAQQFSDYHSELNMSSLELGDSALYFCASSPRTGLTGELFFGEGSRLTVL.

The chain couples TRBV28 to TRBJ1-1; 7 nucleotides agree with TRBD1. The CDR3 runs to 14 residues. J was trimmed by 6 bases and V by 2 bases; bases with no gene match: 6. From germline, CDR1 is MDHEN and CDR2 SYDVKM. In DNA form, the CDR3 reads TGTGCCAGCAGTTTAACCAGGGGGAGATCTGAAGCTTTCTTT. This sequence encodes CASSLTRGRSEAFF.

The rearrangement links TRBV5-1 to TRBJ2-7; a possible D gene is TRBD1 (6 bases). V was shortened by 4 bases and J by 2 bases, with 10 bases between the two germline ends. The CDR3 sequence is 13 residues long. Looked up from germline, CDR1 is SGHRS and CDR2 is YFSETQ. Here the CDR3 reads CASSPTGTYEQYF. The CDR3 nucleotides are TGCGCCAGCAGCCCAACAGGGACCTACGAGCAGTACTTC.

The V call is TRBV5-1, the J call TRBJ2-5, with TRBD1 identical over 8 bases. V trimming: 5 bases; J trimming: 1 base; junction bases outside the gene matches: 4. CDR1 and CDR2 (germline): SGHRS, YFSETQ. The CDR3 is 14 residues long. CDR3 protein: CASSRTGPQETQYF. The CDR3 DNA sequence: TGCGCCAGCAGTAGGACAGGGCCCCAAGAGACCCAGTACTTC.

The CDR3 here is CASSYEHSGANVLTF. CDR3 DNA sequence: TGTGCCAGCAGTTATGAGCACTCTGGGGCCAACGTCCTGACTTTC. The chain uses TRBV28 and TRBJ2-6; no clear D gene. This CDR3 has 15 amino acids. The V end lost 4 bases, the J end lost 0 bases, and 7 bases lay between the germline ends. Germline CDR1 is MDHEN and CDR2 is SYDVKM. The variable domain in full, with the rest retrieved from reference TRBV28 and TRBJ2-6, is DVKVTQSSRYLVKRTGEKVFLECVQDMDHENMFWYRQDPGLGLRLIYFSYDVKMKEKGDIPEGYSVSREKKERFSLILESASTNQTSMYLCASSYEHSGANVLTFGAGSRLTVL.

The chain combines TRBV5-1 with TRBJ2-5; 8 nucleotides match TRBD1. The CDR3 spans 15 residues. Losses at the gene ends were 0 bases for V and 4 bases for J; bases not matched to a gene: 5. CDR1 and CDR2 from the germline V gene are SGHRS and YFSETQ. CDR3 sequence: CASSLGTGKGETQYF. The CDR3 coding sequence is TGCGCCAGCAGCTTGGGGACAGGGAAAGGAGAGACCCAGTACTTC. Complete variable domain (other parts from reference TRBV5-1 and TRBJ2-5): KAGVTQTPRYLIKTRGQQVTLSCSPISGHRSVSWYQQTPGQGLQFLFEYFSETQRNKGNFPGRFSGRQFSNSRSEMNVSTLELGDSALYLCASSLGTGKGETQYFGPGTRLLVL.